Presented here are 5 T cell receptor beta chains from one specimen sequenced in a study of T cell clones after liver transplantation. Only in-frame clones appear in the TCRdb table, and some are missing; sequencing was by immunoSEQ multiplex PCR. The sample carries about 80,000 clones, about 82% recorded once. The sample consisted of CD4+ T cells from blood, taken about 46 months after liver transplant. The receptors come from a human patient who received a liver transplant. The T cells may partly be graft donor cells.

The chain has TRBV18 and TRBJ1-1; D gene uncertain. The CDR3 spans 11 residues. V lost 4 bases and J lost 4, with 4 bases in between. CDR1 KGHSH and CDR2 LQKENI come from the germline V gene. The DNA of the CDR3 is TGTGCCAGCTCACTCAGCACTGAAGCTTTCTTT. Its protein is CASSLSTEAFF.

This rearrangement joins TRBV28 to TRBJ2-1, with 11 bases that match TRBD2. With V trimmed by 9 bases and J by 4 bases, 11 bases remained unmatched. Germline V gene lookup returns CDR1 MDHEN and CDR2 SYDVKM. CDR3 length: 16 residues. In DNA form, the CDR3 reads TGTGCCAGTCGACCGGGACTAGCGGTCCGATACAATGAGCAGTTCTTC. This gives the protein CASRPGLAVRYNEQFF.

The chain joins TRBV4-1 to TRBJ1-2; 9 positions agree with TRBD1. This CDR3 is built from 16 residues. Germline V lookup: CDR1 MGHRA, CDR2 YSYEKL. V lost 1 base and J lost 7; bases outside the gene matches: 10. DNA for the CDR3: TGCGCCAGCAGCCAAGGCCCCGGGGACAGGGTGATTGGCTACACCTTC. Translation gives CASSQGPGDRVIGYTF.

The chain combines TRBV19 with TRBJ1-2; no firm D call. V dropped 1 base and J dropped 5 bases, with 11 bases sitting between them. CDR1 and CDR2 (germline): LNHDA, SQIVND (reference sequence). There are 14 residues in the CDR3. CDR3 sequence: CASSIGTAAYGYTF. In nucleotides, the CDR3 is TGTGCCAGTAGTATAGGGACGGCGGCTTATGGCTACACCTTC.

The CDR3 reads CASSPPEFGPGYGYTF. CDR3 sequence (DNA): TGTGCCAGCTCACCACCAGAGTTTGGCCCTGGCTATGGCTACACCTTC. The V and J genes are TRBV18 and TRBJ1-2; D not certain. Trimming shortened V by 0 bases and J by 4 bases, and 15 bases separated the two germline ends. Germline V gene lookup returns CDR1 KGHSH and CDR2 LQKENI. CDR3 size: 16 residues.